The T cell receptor (beta chain) under discussion was sequenced for a study of OX40 agonist ivuxolimab in advanced cancers. Study-wide context: Participants could have had prior anti-PD-1, anti-PD-L1 or anti-CTLA-4 therapy, and less than 45% had some. Study-wide results and caveats: A proportion of nonresponders additionally exhibited low normalized T-cell clonal expansion. Researchers did not establish what antigens the expanded peripheral T cells target.

Repertoires were generated with immunoSEQ multiplex PCR, while TCRdb's copy carries only in-frame clones and drops some. The table has 45,000 to 55,000 clones, approximately 94% seen once. The germline gives CDR1 SEHNR, CDR2 FQNEAQ (reference sequence). V lost 5 bases, J lost 2 bases, and 7 bases lay in between. The CDR3 length is 13 residues. As regards this clone: The target antigen is unknown.

The sequences come from CD4+ or CD8+ T cells sorted from blood, collected in a trial of the OX40 agonist ivuxolimab. The TCR sequence derives from an adult with an advanced solid tumor such as melanoma, head and neck, liver or kidney cancer. This chain connects TRBV7-9 to TRBJ2-1, with D unclear. CDR3 residues: CASSPVAYNEQFF. CDR3 nucleotides: TGTGCCAGCAGCCCTGTAGCCTACAATGAGCAGTTCTTC.